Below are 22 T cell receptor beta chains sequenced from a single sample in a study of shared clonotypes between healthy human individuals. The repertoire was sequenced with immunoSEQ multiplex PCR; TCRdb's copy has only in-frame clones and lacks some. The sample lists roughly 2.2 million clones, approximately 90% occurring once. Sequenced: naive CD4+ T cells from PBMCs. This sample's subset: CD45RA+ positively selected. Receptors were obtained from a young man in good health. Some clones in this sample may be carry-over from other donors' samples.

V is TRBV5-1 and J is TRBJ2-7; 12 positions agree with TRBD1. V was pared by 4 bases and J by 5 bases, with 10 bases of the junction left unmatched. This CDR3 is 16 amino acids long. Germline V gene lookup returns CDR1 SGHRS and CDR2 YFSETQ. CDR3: CASSPGRGQGADEQYF. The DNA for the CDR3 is TGCGCCAGCAGCCCGGGACGGGGACAGGGGGCTGACGAGCAGTACTTC.

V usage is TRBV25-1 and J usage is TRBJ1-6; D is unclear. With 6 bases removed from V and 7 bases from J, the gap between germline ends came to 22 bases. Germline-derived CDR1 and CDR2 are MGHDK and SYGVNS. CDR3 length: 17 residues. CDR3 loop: CASSPSPQAAGNSPLHF. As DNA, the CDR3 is TGTGCCAGCAGCCCCTCTCCTCAGGCGGCCGGGAATTCACCCCTCCACTTT.

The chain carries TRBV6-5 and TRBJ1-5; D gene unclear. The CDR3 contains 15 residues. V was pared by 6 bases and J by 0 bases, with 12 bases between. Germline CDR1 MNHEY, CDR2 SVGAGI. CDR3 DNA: TGTGCCAGCAGGGCGGGGTTCTATAGCAATCAGCCCCAGCATTTT. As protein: CASRAGFYSNQPQHF.

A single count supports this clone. The CDR3 DNA reads TGCGCCAGCAGCTTGGAAGGCCATGAGCAGTTCTTC. Translated: CASSLEGHEQFF. The rearrangement joins TRBV5-1 to TRBJ2-1; no definite D call. The ends were cut back, 0 bases at V and 8 bases at J, with 6 bases in the middle. This CDR3 is 12 amino acids long. The V gene's germline CDR1 is SGHRS and CDR2 YFSETQ.

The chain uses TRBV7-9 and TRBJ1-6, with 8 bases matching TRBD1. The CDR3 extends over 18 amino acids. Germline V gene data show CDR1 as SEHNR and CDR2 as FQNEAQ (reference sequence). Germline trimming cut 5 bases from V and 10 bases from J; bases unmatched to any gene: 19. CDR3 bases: TGTGCCAGCAGCCCGGGACAGGAGATCGCACTCGGCTTCTCACCCCTCCACTTT. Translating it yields CASSPGQEIALGFSPLHF.

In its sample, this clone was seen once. CDR3 region: CASRHARDGTNQPQHF. The CDR3 DNA reads as TGTGCCAGCAGACATGCTCGGGACGGAACGAATCAGCCCCAGCATTTT. J is TRBJ1-5 and V is TRBV5-6; the D gene is possibly TRBD1 (5 bases). The V end lost 5 bases, the J end lost 4 bases, and 19 bases lay between the germline ends. The CDR3 length is 16 residues. Germline loops: CDR1 SGHDT, CDR2 YYEEEE.

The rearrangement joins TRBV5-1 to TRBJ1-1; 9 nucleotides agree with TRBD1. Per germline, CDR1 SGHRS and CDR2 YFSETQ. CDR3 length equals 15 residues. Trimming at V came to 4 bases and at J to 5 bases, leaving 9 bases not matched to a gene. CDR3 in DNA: TGCGCCAGCAGCCTATTAGAACAGGGGGCAACTGAAGCTTTCTTT. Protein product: CASSLLEQGATEAFF.

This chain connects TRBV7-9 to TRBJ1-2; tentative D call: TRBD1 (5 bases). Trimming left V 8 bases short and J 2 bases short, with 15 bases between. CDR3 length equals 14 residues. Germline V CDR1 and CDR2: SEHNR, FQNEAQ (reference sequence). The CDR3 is CASGGTGGNYGYTF. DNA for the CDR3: TGTGCCAGCGGAGGAACGGGGGGAAACTATGGCTACACCTTC.

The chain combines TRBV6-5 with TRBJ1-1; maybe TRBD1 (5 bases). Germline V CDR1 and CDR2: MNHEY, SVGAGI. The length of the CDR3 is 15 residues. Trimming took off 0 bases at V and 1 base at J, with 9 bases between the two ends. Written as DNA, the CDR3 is TGTGCCAGCAGTTACTCGGCCACAGGGAACACTGAAGCTTTCTTT. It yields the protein CASSYSATGNTEAFF.

The CDR3 loop reads CSVGLATGNEQFF. DNA of the CDR3: TGCAGCGTTGGACTAGCGACCGGTAATGAGCAGTTCTTC. This sequence joins TRBV29-1 and TRBJ2-1, with 8 bases fitting TRBD2. V lost 4 bases and J lost 7; bases outside the gene matches: 6. This CDR3 is 13 amino acids long. Germline V CDR1 and CDR2: SQVTM, ANQGSEA.

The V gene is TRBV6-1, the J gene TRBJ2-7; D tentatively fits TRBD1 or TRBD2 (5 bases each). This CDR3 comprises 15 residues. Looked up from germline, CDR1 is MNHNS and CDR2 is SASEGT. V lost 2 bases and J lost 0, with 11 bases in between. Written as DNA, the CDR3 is TGTGCCAGCAGTGAAATTTGGGGGATCTCCTACGAGCAGTACTTC. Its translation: CASSEIWGISYEQYF.

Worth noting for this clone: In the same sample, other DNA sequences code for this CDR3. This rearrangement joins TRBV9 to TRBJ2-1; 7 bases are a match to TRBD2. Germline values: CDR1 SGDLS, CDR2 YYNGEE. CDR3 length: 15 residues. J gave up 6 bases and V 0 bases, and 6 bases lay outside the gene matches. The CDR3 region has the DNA TGTGCCAGCAGCGTAGTTGGGGGAGGGCTCAATGAGCAGTTCTTC. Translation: CASSVVGGGLNEQFF.

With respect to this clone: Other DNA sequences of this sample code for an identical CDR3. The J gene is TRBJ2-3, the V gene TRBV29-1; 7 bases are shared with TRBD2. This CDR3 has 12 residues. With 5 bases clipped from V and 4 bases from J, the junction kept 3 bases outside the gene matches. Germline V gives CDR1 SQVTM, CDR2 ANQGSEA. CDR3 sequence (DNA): TGCAGCGTTTCGGGAGGATCAGATACGCAGTATTTT. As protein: CSVSGGSDTQYF.

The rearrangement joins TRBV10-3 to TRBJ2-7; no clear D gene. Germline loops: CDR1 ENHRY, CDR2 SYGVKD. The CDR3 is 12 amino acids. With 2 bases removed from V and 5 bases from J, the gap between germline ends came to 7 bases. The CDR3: CAISELGNEQYF. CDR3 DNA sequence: TGTGCCATCAGTGAGCTGGGGAACGAGCAGTACTTC.

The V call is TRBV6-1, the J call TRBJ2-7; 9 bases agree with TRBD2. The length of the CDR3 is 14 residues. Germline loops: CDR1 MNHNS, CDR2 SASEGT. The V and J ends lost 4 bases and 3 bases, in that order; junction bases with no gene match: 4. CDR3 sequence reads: CASSALAGFYEQYF. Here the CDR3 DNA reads TGTGCCAGCAGTGCGCTAGCGGGGTTCTACGAGCAGTACTTC.

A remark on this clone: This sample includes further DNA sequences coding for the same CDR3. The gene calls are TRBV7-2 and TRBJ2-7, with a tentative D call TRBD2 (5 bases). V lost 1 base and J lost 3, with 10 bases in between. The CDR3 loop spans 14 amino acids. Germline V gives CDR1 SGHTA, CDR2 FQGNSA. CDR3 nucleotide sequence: TGTGCCAGCAGCTTAGGGGCGGGTGGCTACGAGCAGTACTTC. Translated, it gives CASSLGAGGYEQYF.

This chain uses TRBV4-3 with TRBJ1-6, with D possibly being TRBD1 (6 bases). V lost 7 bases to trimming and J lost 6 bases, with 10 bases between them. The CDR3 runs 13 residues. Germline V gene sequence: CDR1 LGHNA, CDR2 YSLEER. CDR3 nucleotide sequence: TGCGCCAGCATGGCAGGGGCTAATTCACCCCTCCACTTT. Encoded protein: CASMAGANSPLHF.

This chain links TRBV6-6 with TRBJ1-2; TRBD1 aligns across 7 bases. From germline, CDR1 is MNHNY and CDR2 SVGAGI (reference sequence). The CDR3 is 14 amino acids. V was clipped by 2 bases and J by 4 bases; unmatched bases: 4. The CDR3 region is CASSYRQGVYGYTF. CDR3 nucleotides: TGTGCCAGCAGTTACCGACAGGGCGTCTATGGCTACACCTTC.

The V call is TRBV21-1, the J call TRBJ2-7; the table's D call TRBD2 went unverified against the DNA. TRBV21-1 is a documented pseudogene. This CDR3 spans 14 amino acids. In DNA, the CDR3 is TGTGCCAGCAGCAGAGCGGGAGGGCCGGGCGAGCAGTACTTC. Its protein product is CASSRAGGPGEQYF.

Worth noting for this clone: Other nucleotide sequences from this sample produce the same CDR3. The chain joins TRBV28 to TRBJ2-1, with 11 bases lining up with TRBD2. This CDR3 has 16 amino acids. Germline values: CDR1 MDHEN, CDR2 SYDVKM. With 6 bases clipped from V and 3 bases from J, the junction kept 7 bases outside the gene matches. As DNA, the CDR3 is TGTGCCAGCAGCAGTCCCCTAGCGGGAGGCTACAATGAGCAGTTCTTC. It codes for CASSSPLAGGYNEQFF.

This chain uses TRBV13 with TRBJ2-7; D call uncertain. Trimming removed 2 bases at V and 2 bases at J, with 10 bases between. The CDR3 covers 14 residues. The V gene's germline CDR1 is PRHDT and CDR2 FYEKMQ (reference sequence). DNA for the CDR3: TGTGCCAGCAGCTTAAGGTCATCCACCTACGAGCAGTACTTC. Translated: CASSLRSSTYEQYF.

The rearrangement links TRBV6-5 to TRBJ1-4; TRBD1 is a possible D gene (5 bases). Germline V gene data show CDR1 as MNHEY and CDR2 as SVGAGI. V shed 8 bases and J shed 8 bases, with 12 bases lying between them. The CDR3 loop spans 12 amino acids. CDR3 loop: CASGAGTEKLFF. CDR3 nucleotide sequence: TGTGCCAGCGGGGCCGGAACCGAAAAACTGTTTTTT.